Sequencing of this TCR beta chain was carried out in a study of blood T cells in healthy people across ages. With 7 bases removed from V and 0 bases from J, the gap between germline ends came to 28 bases. Germline V gene lookup returns CDR1 MNHNS and CDR2 SASEGT. The CDR3 is 19 residues long. The second PCR ran roughly 6 to 11 cycles with a sample-barcoded 5' primer and J-beta primers. TCRdb ran MiXCR on the 5' RACE reads and lists one entry per CDR3 protein. The profile shows about 1,400,000 distinct CDR3 sequences, almost 60% of them singletons. This clonotype was sampled from a man aged 18 to 29 in good health. Sequenced material: blood. V usage is TRBV6-1 and J usage is TRBJ2-7, with a possible D match to TRBD2 (5 bases). CDR3 loop: CASKGGPSTEPTNSYEQYF. Written as DNA, the CDR3 is TGTGCCAGCAAAGGAGGCCCTTCCACCGAGCCGACTAACTCCTACGAGCAGTACTTC.